This T cell receptor beta chain was sequenced in a study of cytomegalovirus exposure and HLA in healthy donors. Study details: From donors who were HLA-typed, an early data release held about 89 million unique TCRs. Whole-study results and caveats: The dataset shows that most TCR sequences were rare, while some public TCRs occurred in many donors. The authors enumerated 180 or so TCR beta chains as linked to cytomegalovirus. According to a later analysis, most TCR beta chains associated with CMV appeared HLA-restricted.

Concerning this clone itself: As yet, its antigen is unknown.

V lost 4 bases, J lost 0 bases, and 6 bases stayed unmatched. Germline-derived CDR1 and CDR2 are SGHKS and YYEKEE (reference sequence). This CDR3 contains 16 residues. The PCR was carried out with 60 Vbeta primers and 13 Jbeta primers. Produced via immunoSEQ multiplex PCR; TCRdb's table is partial and in-frame only. The data contain 120,000 to 150,000 clones, 60% to 85% of them singletons. The sequence came from a middle-aged man in good health and CMV-seropositive. The rearrangement uses TRBV5-5 and TRBJ2-3; 9 nucleotides match TRBD2. The sample consisted of PBMCs. CDR3 amino acids: CASSPAGGRSTDTQYF. The CDR3 DNA reads as TGTGCCAGCAGCCCCGCGGGGGGGAGGAGCACAGATACGCAGTATTTT.